A selection of T cell receptor beta chains follows, all from one sample in a study of CD8 T cells in Susac syndrome. Using its own MiXCR run on the immunoSEQ multiplex PCR reads, TCRdb lists one record per CDR3 protein. This sample has over 350,000 distinct CDR3 sequences, with approximately 89% found just once. Sequencing was performed on CD8+ T cells from PBMCs. These receptor sequences come from a human donor with multiple sclerosis. CDR3s include the opening cysteine and the closing phenylalanine or tryptophan. The order of the fields is D gene, V gene, J gene, clone size, CDR3 DNA, CDR3 protein. D genes are given only for firm matches. Clone size is not always given. Where it is, it says once, few, many or a class for expanded clones.

D: -; V: TRBV7-2; J: TRBJ1-6; size: -; DNA: TGTGCCAGCAGCTCCTTGACGGGGAAGCATTCACCCCTCCACTTT; CDR3: CASSSLTGKHSPLHF
D: -; V: TRBV27; J: TRBJ2-1; size: -; DNA: TGTGCCAGCAGTCTCTCCTCCTACAGTGAGCAGTTCTTC; CDR3: CASSLSSYSEQFF
D: -; V: TRBV6-1; J: TRBJ2-3; size: -; DNA: TGTGCCAGCAGCCCCGTCAGGGAAGGCCTCACAGATACGCAGTATTTT; CDR3: CASSPVREGLTDTQYF
D: -; V: TRBV5-1; J: TRBJ2-7; size: few; DNA: TGCGCCAGCAGCGCCCCCGGGGCGCAAGAGCAGTACTTC; CDR3: CASSAPGAQEQYF
D: -; V: TRBV12-3/TRBV12-4; J: TRBJ1-2; size: -; DNA: TGTGCCAGCAGTTCGGACCTCGTTGCGGTGATCTATGGCTACACCTTC; CDR3: CASSSDLVAVIYGYTF
D: -; V: TRBV4-1; J: TRBJ2-7; size: few; DNA: TGCGCCAGCAGCCAAGGATTCCCGGTGAGCCACGAGCAGTACTTC; CDR3: CASSQGFPVSHEQYF
D: TRBD2; V: TRBV6-1; J: TRBJ2-7; size: -; DNA: TGTGCCAGCAAACCATATGTTCTCGGACTAGCGGGATCCTCCTACGAGCAGTACTTC; CDR3: CASKPYVLGLAGSSYEQYF
D: -; V: TRBV12-3/TRBV12-4; J: TRBJ2-7; size: few; DNA: TGTGCCAGCAGCCAACACTCCTACGAGCAGTACTTC; CDR3: CASSQHSYEQYF
D: -; V: TRBV19; J: TRBJ2-2; size: -; DNA: TGTGCCAGTAGTGCGCAGGTGGATCCCGGGGAGCTGTTTTTT; CDR3: CASSAQVDPGELFF
D: -; V: TRBV5-6; J: TRBJ2-1; size: -; DNA: TGTGCCAGCAGCACGATTCAGGGACCTGAGCAGTTCTTC; CDR3: CASSTIQGPEQFF
D: -; V: TRBV3-1; J: TRBJ2-7; size: few; DNA: TGTGCCAGCAGCCAAGAAGACGGTACCTACGAGCAGTACTTC; CDR3: CASSQEDGTYEQYF
D: -; V: TRBV27; J: TRBJ2-5; size: -; DNA: TGTGCCAGCAGTTTGGGCCTAGCTCCAGAGACCCAGTACTTC; CDR3: CASSLGLAPETQYF
D: TRBD1; V: TRBV6-6; J: TRBJ1-1; size: -; DNA: TGTGCCAGCACATCTCGGACAGGGCACACTGAAGCTTTCTTT; CDR3: CASTSRTGHTEAFF
D: -; V: TRBV5-1; J: TRBJ2-3; size: -; DNA: TGCGCCAGCAGCTCTGCAGTTCTCGGGGTCCCCACAGATACGCAGTATTTT; CDR3: CASSSAVLGVPTDTQYF
D: -; V: TRBV27; J: TRBJ2-5; size: -; DNA: TGTGCCAGCAGTCATGGGATCGTCAGGGGCAGGCCGTCCCAAGAGACCCAGTACTTC; CDR3: CASSHGIVRGRPSQETQYF
D: -; V: TRBV14; J: TRBJ2-5; size: -; DNA: TGTGCCAGCAGCCAAGACCGAAGCACCCAGTACTTC; CDR3: CASSQDRSTQYF
D: -; V: TRBV6-2/TRBV6-3; J: TRBJ2-7; size: -; DNA: TGTGCCAGCAGTTACTCGGTCGACAGACCCTACGAGCAGTACTTC; CDR3: CASSYSVDRPYEQYF
D: -; V: TRBV4-1; J: TRBJ2-7; size: -; DNA: TGCGCCAGCAGCCAAGAGAGGGGGGGCTACGAGCAGTACTTC; CDR3: CASSQERGGYEQYF
D: TRBD1; V: TRBV9; J: TRBJ1-1; size: -; DNA: TGTGCCAGCAGCGTAGGAGGACAGGGGACTAACACTGAAGCTTTCTTT; CDR3: CASSVGGQGTNTEAFF
D: -; V: TRBV30; J: TRBJ2-1; size: -; DNA: TGTGCCTGGAGTGTATTTGGACTACTCCTCAACAATGAGCAGTTCTTC; CDR3: CAWSVFGLLLNNEQFF
D: -; V: TRBV7-9; J: TRBJ2-3; size: -; DNA: TGTGCCAGCAGCTCCCGGGACCTGACAGTAGGTACGCAGTATTTT; CDR3: CASSSRDLTVGTQYF
D: -; V: TRBV5-1; J: TRBJ2-1; size: -; DNA: TGCGCCAGCAGCGCGGACATCTACAATGAGCAGTTCTTC; CDR3: CASSADIYNEQFF
D: -; V: TRBV29-1; J: TRBJ2-7; size: -; DNA: TGCAGCGCGTCCATGGGGTGGGGCGCCTACGAGCAGTACTTC; CDR3: CSASMGWGAYEQYF
D: -; V: TRBV7-9; J: TRBJ1-1; size: -; DNA: TGTGCCAGCAGACCCCCCCCCTGGTCCGTTTCGAACACTGAAGCTTTCTTT; CDR3: CASRPPPWSVSNTEAFF
D: TRBD2; V: TRBV20-1; J: TRBJ2-7; size: -; DNA: TGCAGTGCTAGCCCCGCGGGAGGATCCTACGAGCAGTACTTC; CDR3: CSASPAGGSYEQYF
D: -; V: TRBV5-4; J: TRBJ2-3; size: -; DNA: TGTGCCAGCAGCTTAGACTTCACAGGTGATACGCAGTATTTT; CDR3: CASSLDFTGDTQYF
D: TRBD1; V: TRBV5-1; J: TRBJ1-1; size: -; DNA: TGCGCCAGCAGCACCGGGACAGGGGCAGGTGACACTGAAGCTTTCTTT; CDR3: CASSTGTGAGDTEAFF
D: TRBD2; V: TRBV11-2; J: TRBJ2-1; size: -; DNA: TGTGCCAGCAGCCATCCAACCCTCGGACTAGCGGGAGAGAGGTCCTACAATGAGCAGTTCTTC; CDR3: CASSHPTLGLAGERSYNEQFF
D: -; V: TRBV7-9; J: TRBJ1-5; size: -; DNA: TGTGCCAGCAGCGGCAGGTTGCAGGAGGGTAACCAGCCCCAGCATTTT; CDR3: CASSGRLQEGNQPQHF
D: -; V: TRBV4-1; J: TRBJ1-1; size: few; DNA: TGCGCCAGCAGCCAAGATTTATCTTTGAACACTGAAGCTTTCTTT; CDR3: CASSQDLSLNTEAFF
D: -; V: TRBV29-1; J: TRBJ2-7; size: -; DNA: TGCAGCGTTGAAGTGGCAGGGGAACGCTACGAGCAGTACTTC; CDR3: CSVEVAGERYEQYF
D: -; V: TRBV7-3; J: TRBJ2-7; size: -; DNA: TGTGCCAGCAGCTTATTCGCGGGACCCTCCTACGAGCAGTACTTC; CDR3: CASSLFAGPSYEQYF
D: -; V: TRBV19; J: TRBJ1-1; size: few; DNA: TGTGCCAGTAGGCGGGGGACTGAAGCTTTCTTT; CDR3: CASRRGTEAFF
D: -; V: TRBV28; J: TRBJ2-3; size: -; DNA: TGTGCCAGCAGTTCCCGGTCTTCAGGTCTGACAGATACGCAGTATTTT; CDR3: CASSSRSSGLTDTQYF
D: TRBD1; V: TRBV5-5; J: TRBJ1-1; size: -; DNA: TGTGCCAGCAGCTTGGCGAACAGGGGGATTGAAGCTTTCTTT; CDR3: CASSLANRGIEAFF
D: -; V: TRBV27; J: TRBJ1-2; size: -; DNA: TGTGCCAGCAGTTTGAAGGGACCCCTCACTAGGGATGGCTACACCTTC; CDR3: CASSLKGPLTRDGYTF
D: -; V: TRBV7-9; J: TRBJ2-7; size: once; DNA: TGTGCCAGCAGCCGGGGTGGGCTAGGGGCCTACGAGCAGTACTTC; CDR3: CASSRGGLGAYEQYF
D: -; V: TRBV27; J: TRBJ2-7; size: once; DNA: TGTGCCAGCAGTCCGGACATTACTACCTACGAGCAGTACTTC; CDR3: CASSPDITTYEQYF
D: -; V: TRBV5-1; J: TRBJ1-1; size: -; DNA: TGCGCCAGCAGCTCGCCTGCCAACGACATCACCCTCCCTGAAGCTTTCTTT; CDR3: CASSSPANDITLPEAFF
D: -; V: TRBV29-1; J: TRBJ2-1; size: -; DNA: TGCAGCGTGTCCCTGGAGATCACTGAGCAGTTCTTC; CDR3: CSVSLEITEQFF
D: -; V: TRBV19; J: TRBJ2-1; size: -; DNA: TGTGCCAGTAGTATAGGGGAGAACCCCTACAATGAGCAGTTCTTC; CDR3: CASSIGENPYNEQFF
D: TRBD2; V: TRBV20-1; J: TRBJ2-7; size: -; DNA: TGCAGTGCTAGAGGGGGGACGAGACTAGCGGGAGCAGAGCTCTACGAGCAGTACTTC; CDR3: CSARGGTRLAGAELYEQYF